This T cell receptor beta chain was recovered during a study of cytomegalovirus exposure and HLA in healthy donors. Study outcomes and limitations: Across donors, presence/absence analyses took sequencing depth to be roughly uniform.

The CDR3 runs to 13 residues. Deletions cut 2 bases from V and 2 bases from J, with 5 bases between. Germline-derived CDR1 and CDR2 are MDHEN and SYDVKM. Details on this clone: Its target is not known.

PCR used 60 Vbeta primers and 13 Jbeta primers. Sequenced by immunoSEQ multiplex PCR; TCRdb stores in-frame clones only, minus some. The data show 100,000 to 150,000 clones, and the top ten clones hold about 2.2%. The sample consisted of PBMCs. This sequence was found in a man between 40 and 49 years old in good health and CMV-seronegative. The J gene is TRBJ2-3, the V gene TRBV28, with D possibly being TRBD2 (5 bases). CDR3 DNA sequence: TGTGCCAGCAGTTTACGGGACACAGATACGCAGTATTTT. As protein: CASSLRDTDTQYF.